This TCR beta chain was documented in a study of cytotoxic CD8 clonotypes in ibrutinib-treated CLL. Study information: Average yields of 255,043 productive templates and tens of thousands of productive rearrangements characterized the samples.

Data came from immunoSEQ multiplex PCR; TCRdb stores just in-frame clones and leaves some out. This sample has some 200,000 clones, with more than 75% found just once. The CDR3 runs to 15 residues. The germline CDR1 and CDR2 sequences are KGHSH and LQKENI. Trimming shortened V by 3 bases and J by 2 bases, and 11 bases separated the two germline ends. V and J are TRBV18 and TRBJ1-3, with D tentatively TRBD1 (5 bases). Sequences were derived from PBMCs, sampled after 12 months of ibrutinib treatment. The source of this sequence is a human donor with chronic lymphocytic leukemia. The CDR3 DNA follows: TGTGCCAGCTCACCTCAGGGTCGCCCTGGAAACACCATATATTTT. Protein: CASSPQGRPGNTIYF.